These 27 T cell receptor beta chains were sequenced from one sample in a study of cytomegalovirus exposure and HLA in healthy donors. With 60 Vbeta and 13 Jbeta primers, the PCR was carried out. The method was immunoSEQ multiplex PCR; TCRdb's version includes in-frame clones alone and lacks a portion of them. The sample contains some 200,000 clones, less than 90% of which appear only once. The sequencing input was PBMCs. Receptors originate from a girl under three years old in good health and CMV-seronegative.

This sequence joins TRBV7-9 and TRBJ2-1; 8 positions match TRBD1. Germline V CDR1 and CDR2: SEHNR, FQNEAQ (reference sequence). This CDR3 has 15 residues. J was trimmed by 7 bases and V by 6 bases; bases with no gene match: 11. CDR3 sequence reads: CASSSPGQGLNEQFF. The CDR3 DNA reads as TGTGCCAGCAGTTCCCCCGGACAGGGCTTAAATGAGCAGTTCTTC.

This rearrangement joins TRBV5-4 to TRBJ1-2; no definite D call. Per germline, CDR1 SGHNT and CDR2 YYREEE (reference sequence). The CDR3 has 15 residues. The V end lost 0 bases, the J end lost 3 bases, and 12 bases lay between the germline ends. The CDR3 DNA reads TGTGCCAGCAGCTTGGCTGGCAGAGGAGACTATGGCTACACCTTC. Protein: CASSLAGRGDYGYTF. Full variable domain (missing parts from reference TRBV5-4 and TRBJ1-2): ETGVTQSPTHLIKTRGQQVTLRCSSQSGHNTVSWYQQALGQGPQFIFQYYREEENGRGNFPPRFSGLQFPNYSSELNVNALELDDSALYLCASSLAGRGDYGYTFGSGTRLTVV.

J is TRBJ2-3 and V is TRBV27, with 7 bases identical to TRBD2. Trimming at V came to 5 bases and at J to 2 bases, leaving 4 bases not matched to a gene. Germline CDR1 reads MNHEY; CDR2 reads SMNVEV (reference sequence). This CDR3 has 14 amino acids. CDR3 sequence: CASSGTTHTDTQYF. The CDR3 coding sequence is TGTGCCAGCAGTGGGACTACTCACACAGATACGCAGTATTTT.

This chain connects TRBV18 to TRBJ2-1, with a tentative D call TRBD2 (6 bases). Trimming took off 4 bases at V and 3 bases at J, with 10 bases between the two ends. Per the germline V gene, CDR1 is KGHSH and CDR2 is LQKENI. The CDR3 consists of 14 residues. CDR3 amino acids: CASSRSGNYNEQFF. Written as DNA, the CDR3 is TGTGCCAGCTCACGTAGCGGAAACTACAATGAGCAGTTCTTC.

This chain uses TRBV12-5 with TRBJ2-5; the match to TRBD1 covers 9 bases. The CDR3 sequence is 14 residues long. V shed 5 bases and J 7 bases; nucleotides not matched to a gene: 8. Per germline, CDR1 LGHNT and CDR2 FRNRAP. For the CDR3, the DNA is TGTGCTAGTGGTCCCGGGACAGGGCTCGGGACCCAGTACTTC. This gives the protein CASGPGTGLGTQYF.

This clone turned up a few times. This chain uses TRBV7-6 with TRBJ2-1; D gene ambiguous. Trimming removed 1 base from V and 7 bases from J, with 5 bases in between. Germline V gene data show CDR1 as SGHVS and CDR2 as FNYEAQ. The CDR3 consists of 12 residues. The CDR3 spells CASSLGVNEQFF. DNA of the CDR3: TGTGCCAGCAGCTTAGGAGTGAATGAGCAGTTCTTC.

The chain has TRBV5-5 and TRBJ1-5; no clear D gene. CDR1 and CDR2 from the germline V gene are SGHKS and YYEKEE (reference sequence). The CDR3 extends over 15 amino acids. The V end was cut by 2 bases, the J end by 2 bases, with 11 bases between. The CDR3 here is CASSFGWGGNQPQHF. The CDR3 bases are TGTGCCAGCAGCTTTGGGTGGGGAGGCAATCAGCCCCAGCATTTT.

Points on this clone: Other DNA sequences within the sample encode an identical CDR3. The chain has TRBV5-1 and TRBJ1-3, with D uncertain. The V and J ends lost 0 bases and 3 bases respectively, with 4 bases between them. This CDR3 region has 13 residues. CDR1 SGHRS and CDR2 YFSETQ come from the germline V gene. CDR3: CASSLDSGNTIYF. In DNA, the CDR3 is TGCGCCAGCAGCTTGGATAGTGGAAACACCATATATTTT.

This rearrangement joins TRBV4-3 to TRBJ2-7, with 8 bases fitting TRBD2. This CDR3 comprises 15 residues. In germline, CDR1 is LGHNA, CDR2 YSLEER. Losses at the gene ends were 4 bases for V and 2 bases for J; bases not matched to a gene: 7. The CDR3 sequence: CASSPRAGVTYEQYF. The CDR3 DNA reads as TGCGCCAGCAGCCCCCGAGCGGGAGTCACCTACGAGCAGTACTTC.

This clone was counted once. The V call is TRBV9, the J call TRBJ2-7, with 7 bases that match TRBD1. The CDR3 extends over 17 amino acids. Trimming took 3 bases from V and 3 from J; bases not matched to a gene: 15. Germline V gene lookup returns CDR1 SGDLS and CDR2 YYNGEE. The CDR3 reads CASSGGRGPTSFYEQYF. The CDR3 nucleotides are TGTGCCAGCAGCGGTGGTAGGGGGCCGACGTCGTTCTACGAGCAGTACTTC. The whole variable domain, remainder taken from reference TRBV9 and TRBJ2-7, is DSGVTQTPKHLITATGQRVTLRCSPRSGDLSVYWYQQSLDQGLQFLIQYYNGEERAKGNILERFSAQQFPDLHSELNLSSLELGDSALYFCASSGGRGPTSFYEQYFGPGTRLTVT.

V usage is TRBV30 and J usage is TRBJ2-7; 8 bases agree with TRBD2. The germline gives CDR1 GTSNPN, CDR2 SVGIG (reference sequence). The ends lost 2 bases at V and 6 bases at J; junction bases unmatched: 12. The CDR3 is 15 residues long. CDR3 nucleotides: TGTGCCTGGAGTAATCTCGGGGGGGCCAACTTCGAGCAGTACTTC. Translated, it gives CAWSNLGGANFEQYF.

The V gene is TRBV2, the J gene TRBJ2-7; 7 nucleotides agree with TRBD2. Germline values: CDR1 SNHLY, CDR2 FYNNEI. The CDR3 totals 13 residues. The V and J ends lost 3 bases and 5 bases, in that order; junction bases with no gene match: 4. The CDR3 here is CASSESSGNEQYF. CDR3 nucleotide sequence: TGTGCCAGCAGTGAGTCCAGCGGGAACGAGCAGTACTTC.

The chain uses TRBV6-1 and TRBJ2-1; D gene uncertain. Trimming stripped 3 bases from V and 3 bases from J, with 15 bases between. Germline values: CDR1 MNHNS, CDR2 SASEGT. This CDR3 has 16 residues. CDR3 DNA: TGTGCCAGCAGTGATAGACACCAATCTCTCTACAATGAGCAGTTCTTC. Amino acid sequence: CASSDRHQSLYNEQFF.

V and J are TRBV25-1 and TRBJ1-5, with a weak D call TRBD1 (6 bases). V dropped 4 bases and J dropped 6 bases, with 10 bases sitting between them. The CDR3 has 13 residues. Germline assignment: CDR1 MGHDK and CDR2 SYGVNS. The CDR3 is CASSAGVSQPQHF. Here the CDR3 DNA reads TGTGCCAGCAGTGCAGGGGTGAGTCAGCCCCAGCATTTT.

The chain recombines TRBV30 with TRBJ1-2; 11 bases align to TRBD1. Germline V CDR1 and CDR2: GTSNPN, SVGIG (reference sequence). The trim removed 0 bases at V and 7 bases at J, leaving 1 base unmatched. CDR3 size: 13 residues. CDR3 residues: CAWSVGTGGGYTF. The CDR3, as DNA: TGTGCCTGGAGTGTCGGGACAGGGGGTGGCTACACCTTC.

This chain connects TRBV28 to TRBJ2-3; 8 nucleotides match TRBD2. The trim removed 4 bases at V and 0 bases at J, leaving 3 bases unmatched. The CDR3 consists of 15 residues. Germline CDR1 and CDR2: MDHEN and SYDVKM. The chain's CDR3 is CASSWSGSSTDTQYF. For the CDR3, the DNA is TGTGCCAGCAGTTGGAGCGGGAGCAGCACAGATACGCAGTATTTT.

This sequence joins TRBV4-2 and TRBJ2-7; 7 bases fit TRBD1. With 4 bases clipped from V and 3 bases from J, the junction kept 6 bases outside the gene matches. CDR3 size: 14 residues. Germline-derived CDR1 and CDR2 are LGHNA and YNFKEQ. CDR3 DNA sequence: TGTGCCAGCAGCCCCCGGGACAGAGACTACGAGCAGTACTTC. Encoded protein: CASSPRDRDYEQYF.

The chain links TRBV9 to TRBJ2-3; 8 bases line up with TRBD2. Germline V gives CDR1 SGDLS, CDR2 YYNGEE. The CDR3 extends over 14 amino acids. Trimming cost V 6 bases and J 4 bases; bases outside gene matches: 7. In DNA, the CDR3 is TGTGCCAGCAAAGCGGGAGCGGGTTCAGATACGCAGTATTTT. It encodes CASKAGAGSDTQYF.

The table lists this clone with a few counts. The CDR3 reads CAWSTSMNTEAFF. The CDR3 DNA follows: TGTGCCTGGAGCACAAGTATGAACACTGAAGCTTTCTTT. The gene calls are TRBV30 and TRBJ1-1; D remains unclear. V was trimmed by 3 bases and J by 0 bases, leaving 8 bases between them. The CDR3 runs to 13 residues. Germline V gene data show CDR1 as GTSNPN and CDR2 as SVGIG (reference sequence). Based on the CDR3 plus reference TRBV30 and TRBJ1-1, the full variable domain is SQTIHQWPATLVQPVGSPLSLECTVEGTSNPNLYWYRQAAGRGLQLLFYSVGIGQISSEVPQNLSASRPQDRQFILSSKKLLLSDSGFYLCAWSTSMNTEAFFGQGTRLTVV.

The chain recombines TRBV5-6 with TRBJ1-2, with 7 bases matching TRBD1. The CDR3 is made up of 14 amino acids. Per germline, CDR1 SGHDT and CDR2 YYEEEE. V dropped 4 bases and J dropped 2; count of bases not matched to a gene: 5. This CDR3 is CASSNYRGNYGYTF. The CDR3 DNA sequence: TGTGCCAGCAGCAACTACAGGGGAAACTATGGCTACACCTTC.

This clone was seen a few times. CDR3 coding DNA: TGTGCCAGCAATTCCGACAGGGCCGAAGATACGCAGTATTTT. The encoded protein is CASNSDRAEDTQYF. The V gene is TRBV9, the J gene TRBJ2-3; 7 bases match TRBD1. The CDR3 loop spans 14 amino acids. Germline-derived CDR1 and CDR2 are SGDLS and YYNGEE. The J segment lost 5 bases and the V segment lost 6 bases, leaving 9 bases of the junction unmatched.

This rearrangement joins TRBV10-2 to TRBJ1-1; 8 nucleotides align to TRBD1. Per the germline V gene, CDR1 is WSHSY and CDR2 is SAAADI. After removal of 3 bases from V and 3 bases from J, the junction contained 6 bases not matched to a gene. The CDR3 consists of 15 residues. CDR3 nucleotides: TGCGCCAGCAGTGAAAGGACAGGGACGTACACTGAAGCTTTCTTT. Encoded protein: CASSERTGTYTEAFF.

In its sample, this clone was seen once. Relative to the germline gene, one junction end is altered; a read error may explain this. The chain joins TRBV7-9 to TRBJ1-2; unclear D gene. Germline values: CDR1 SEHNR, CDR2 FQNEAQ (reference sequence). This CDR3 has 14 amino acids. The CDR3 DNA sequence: TGTTCCAGCCAAAGAACCCCACATGCTTGGGGCTACACCTTC. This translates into CSSQRTPHAWGYTF.

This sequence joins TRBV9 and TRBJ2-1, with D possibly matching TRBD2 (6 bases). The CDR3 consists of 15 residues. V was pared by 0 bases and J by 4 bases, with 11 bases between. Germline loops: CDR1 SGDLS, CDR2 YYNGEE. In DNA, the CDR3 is TGTGCCAGCAGCGTAGCCCTCCGGGGGTACAATGAGCAGTTCTTC. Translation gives CASSVALRGYNEQFF. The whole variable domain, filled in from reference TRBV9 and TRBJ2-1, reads DSGVTQTPKHLITATGQRVTLRCSPRSGDLSVYWYQQSLDQGLQFLIQYYNGEERAKGNILERFSAQQFPDLHSELNLSSLELGDSALYFCASSVALRGYNEQFFGPGTRLTVL.

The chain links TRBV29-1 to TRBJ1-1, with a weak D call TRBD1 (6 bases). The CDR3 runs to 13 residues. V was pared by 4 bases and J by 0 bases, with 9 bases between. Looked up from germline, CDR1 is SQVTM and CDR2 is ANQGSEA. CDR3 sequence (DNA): TGCAGCGTTGGGGACATCCTGAACACTGAAGCTTTCTTT. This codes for CSVGDILNTEAFF.

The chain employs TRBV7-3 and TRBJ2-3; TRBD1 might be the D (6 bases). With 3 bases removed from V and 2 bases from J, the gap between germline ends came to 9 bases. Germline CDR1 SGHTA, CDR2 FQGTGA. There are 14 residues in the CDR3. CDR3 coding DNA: TGTGCCAGCAGCTTTTGGGGGCCCACAGATACGCAGTATTTT. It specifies CASSFWGPTDTQYF. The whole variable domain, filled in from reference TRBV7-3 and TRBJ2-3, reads GAGVSQTPSNKVTEKGKYVELRCDPISGHTALYWYRQSLGQGPEFLIYFQGTGAADDSGLPNDRFFAVRPEGSVSTLKIQRTERGDSAVYLCASSFWGPTDTQYFGPGTRLTVL.

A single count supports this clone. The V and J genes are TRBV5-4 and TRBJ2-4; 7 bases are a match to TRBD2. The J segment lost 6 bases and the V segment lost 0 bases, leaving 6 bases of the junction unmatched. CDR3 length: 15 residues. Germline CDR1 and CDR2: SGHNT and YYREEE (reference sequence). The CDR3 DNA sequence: TGTGCCAGCAGCTTGGAGGCGGGAGTAGGAAACATTCAGTACTTC. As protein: CASSLEAGVGNIQYF.